This TCR beta chain came from a study of blood T cells in healthy people across ages. Overall study results and limits: CMV status of donors was not determined, possibly confounding expanded clonotype changes. Per million T cells, TCR beta diversity dropped about linearly as age rose.

The second PCR ran 7 to 11 cycles with a sample-barcoded 5' primer and J-beta primers. A 12-random-nucleotide template-switch adaptor tagged each cDNA molecule. MiXCR was run by TCRdb on the 5' RACE reads, yielding one entry per CDR3 protein. The table shows about 1.8 million distinct CDR3 sequences, with just under 50% occurring only once. As for this clonotype: Its specificity is unknown.

The sequenced material came from blood. This sequence originates from a middle-aged woman in good health.

The CDR3 bases are TGTGCCAGCACCCTCAGGGCCCCCTACGAGCAGTACTTC. This translates into CASTLRAPYEQYF. The rearrangement joins TRBV28 to TRBJ2-7; TRBD1 might be the D (5 bases). Germline CDR1 is MDHEN and CDR2 is SYDVKM. The CDR3 loop spans 13 amino acids. V lost 7 bases, J lost 2 bases, and 12 bases lay in between.